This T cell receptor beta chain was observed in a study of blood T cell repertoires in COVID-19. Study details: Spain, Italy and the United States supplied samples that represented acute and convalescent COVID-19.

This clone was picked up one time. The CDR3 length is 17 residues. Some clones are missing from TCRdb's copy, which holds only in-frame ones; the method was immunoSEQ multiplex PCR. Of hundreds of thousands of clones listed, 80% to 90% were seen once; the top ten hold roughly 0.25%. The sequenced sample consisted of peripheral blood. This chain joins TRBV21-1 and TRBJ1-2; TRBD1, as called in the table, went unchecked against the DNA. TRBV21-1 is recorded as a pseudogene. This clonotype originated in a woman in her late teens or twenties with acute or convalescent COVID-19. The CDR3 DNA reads TGTGCCAGCAGCAAATTTCAAACGGCCAGGGGGTCTGATGGCTACACCTTC. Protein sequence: CASSKFQTARGSDGYTF.